This TCR beta chain emerged from a study of cytomegalovirus exposure and HLA in healthy donors. Findings of the study overall: Some TCR beta chains (164 of them) were listed as cytomegalovirus-associated.

V lost 6 bases, J lost 3 bases, and 10 bases stayed unmatched. Germline V gene sequence: CDR1 SGHDT, CDR2 YYEEEE. This CDR3 has 16 amino acids. At sampling all donors were nominally healthy, likely with unrecorded immune exposures. As regards this clone: No antigen is known for it.

PCR amplification relied on 60 Vbeta primers (plus 13 Jbeta primers). Assay: immunoSEQ multiplex PCR; the TCRdb copy retains only in-frame clones and omits some. This sample yields about 170,000 clones, of which about four fifths are seen a single time; around 0.8% belongs to the top ten. This TCR derives from a woman between 18 and 30 years old in good health and CMV-seronegative. Sequencing was performed on PBMCs. The V gene is TRBV5-6, the J gene TRBJ1-5; 9 bases are a match to TRBD1. In DNA form, the CDR3 reads TGTGCCAGCACCACGACAGGGGGTCTCCTCAATCAGCCCCAGCATTTT. This codes for CASTTTGGLLNQPQHF.